One sample yielded the 9 T cell receptor beta chains listed below, sequenced in a study of T cells in Graves' hyperthyroidism and ophthalmopathy. Amplified TCR beta CDR3 regions came from RNA transcripts. HTBI primers were used for first-round RT-PCR of the TCR CDR3. TCRdb processed the multiplex PCR reads anew with MiXCR; each CDR3 protein has one entry. The sample comprises around 350,000 distinct CDR3 sequences, about 12% of which are singletons, and 9.2% rests with the top ten. The specimen was blood. These receptors all come from a woman younger than 35 with Graves' hyperthyroidism.

This clonotype was seen many times. The gene calls are TRBV7-8 and TRBJ2-7; TRBD2 might be the D (6 bases). Germline values: CDR1 SGHVS, CDR2 FQNEAQ. This CDR3 region has 14 residues. V lost 5 bases and J lost 2, with 13 bases in between. This chain's CDR3 is CASSPERVPYEQYF. For the CDR3, the DNA is TGTGCCAGCAGCCCCGAGCGGGTACCCTACGAGCAGTACTTC.

This chain links TRBV6-2 or TRBV6-3 with TRBJ2-2, with 9 bases that match TRBD2. The CDR3 length is 15 residues. Germline V CDR1 and CDR2: MNHEY, SVGEGT. Losses at the gene ends were 5 bases for V and 2 bases for J; bases not matched to a gene: 3. The CDR3 coding sequence is TGTGCCAGCAGTCGACTAGCGGTAAACACCGGGGAGCTGTTTTTT. Protein: CASSRLAVNTGELFF.

Ten or more counts support this clonotype. V usage is TRBV28 and J usage is TRBJ2-3; D call uncertain. The ends were cut back, 6 bases at V and 6 bases at J, with 10 bases in the middle. Germline loops: CDR1 MDHEN, CDR2 SYDVKM. The CDR3 has 12 amino acids. The CDR3 region has the DNA TGTGCCAGCAGCACCCCTCAGGATACGCAGTATTTT. Encoded protein: CASSTPQDTQYF.

This clonotype was picked up many times. V gene TRBV30 combines with J gene TRBJ2-7, with a weak D call TRBD2 (6 bases). The CDR3 is 13 amino acids. Looked up from germline, CDR1 is GTSNPN and CDR2 is SVGIG (reference sequence). V lost 2 bases, J lost 3 bases, and 11 bases lay in between. CDR3 protein: CAWSIGSGYEQYF. The CDR3 DNA is TGTGCCTGGAGTATCGGGAGCGGCTACGAGCAGTACTTC.

This clonotype was seen at least ten times. V usage is TRBV5-4 and J usage is TRBJ2-7; D not resolved. Trimming cost V 0 bases and J 1 base, with 5 bases left between them. The CDR3 is 13 residues long. The germline V gene has CDR1 SGHNT and CDR2 YYREEE (reference sequence). CDR3 bases: TGTGCCAGCAGCTTGGACCCGTCCTACGAGCAGTACTTC. This sequence encodes CASSLDPSYEQYF.

V usage is TRBV2 and J usage is TRBJ1-5; weak D call: TRBD1 (5 bases). V lost 3 bases and J 3 bases, leaving 9 bases between the germline ends. Germline V gives CDR1 SNHLY, CDR2 FYNNEI. CDR3 length equals 14 residues. DNA for the CDR3: TGTGCCAGCAGTGATGGGGGGGTCAATCAGCCCCAGCATTTT. Its translation: CASSDGGVNQPQHF.

This clonotype was detected only a few times. The V gene is TRBV5-1, the J gene TRBJ1-2; D remains unclear. The CDR3 runs 13 residues. The V and J ends lost 0 bases and 4 bases respectively, with 7 bases between them. Per the germline V gene, CDR1 is SGHRS and CDR2 is YFSETQ. The chain's CDR3 is CASSLVAGYGYTF. The CDR3 DNA is TGCGCCAGCAGCTTGGTGGCGGGCTATGGCTACACCTTC.

In its sample, this clonotype was seen many times. The genes are TRBV7-9 and TRBJ1-4, with 8 nucleotides matching TRBD1. This CDR3 is built from 18 residues. Per germline, CDR1 SEHNR and CDR2 FQNEAQ (reference sequence). The V segment lost 4 bases and the J segment 0 bases; nucleotides outside the gene matches: 10. CDR3 loop: CASSSTGVGRATNEKLFF. DNA for the CDR3: TGTGCCAGCAGCTCGACAGGGGTTGGTAGGGCAACTAATGAAAAACTGTTTTTT.

This clonotype was seen at least ten times. The chain links TRBV7-3 to TRBJ2-4; the D is unclear. CDR3 length equals 13 residues. The V gene's germline CDR1 is SGHTA and CDR2 FQGTGA. The V and J ends lost 2 bases and 5 bases respectively, with 7 bases between them. CDR3 nucleotides: TGTGCCAGCAGCTTAGGACCAGAAAACATTCAGTACTTC. Amino acid sequence: CASSLGPENIQYF.